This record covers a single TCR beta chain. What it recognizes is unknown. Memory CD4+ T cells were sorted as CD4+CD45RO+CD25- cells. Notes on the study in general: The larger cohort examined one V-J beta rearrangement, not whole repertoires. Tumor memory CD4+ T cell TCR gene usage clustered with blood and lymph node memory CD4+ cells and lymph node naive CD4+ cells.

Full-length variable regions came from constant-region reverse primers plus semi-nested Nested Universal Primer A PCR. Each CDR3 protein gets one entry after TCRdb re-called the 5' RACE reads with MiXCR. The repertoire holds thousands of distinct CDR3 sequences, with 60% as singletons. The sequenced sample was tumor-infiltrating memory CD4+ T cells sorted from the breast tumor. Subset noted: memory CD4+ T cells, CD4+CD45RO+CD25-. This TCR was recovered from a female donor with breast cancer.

The chain's CDR3 is CASSLRQNPLQFF. CDR3 DNA sequence: TGTGCCAGCAGCTTACGACAAAACCCCCTTCAGTTCTTC. The chain joins TRBV7-8 to TRBJ2-1, with D unresolved. The V end lost 2 bases, the J end lost 13 bases, and 15 bases lay between the germline ends. CDR1 is SGHVS, CDR2 FQNEAQ, per germline. The CDR3 spans 13 residues.